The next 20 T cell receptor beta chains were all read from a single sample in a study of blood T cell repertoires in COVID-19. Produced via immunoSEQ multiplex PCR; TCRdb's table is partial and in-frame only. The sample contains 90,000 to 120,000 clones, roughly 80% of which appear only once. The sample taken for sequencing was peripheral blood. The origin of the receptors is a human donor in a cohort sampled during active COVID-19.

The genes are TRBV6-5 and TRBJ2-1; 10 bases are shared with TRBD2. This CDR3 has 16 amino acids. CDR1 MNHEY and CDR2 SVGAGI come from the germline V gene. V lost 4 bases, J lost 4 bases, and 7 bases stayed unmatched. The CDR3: CASSSFSSGSYNEQFF. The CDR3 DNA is TGTGCCAGCAGTTCCTTCTCTAGCGGGAGTTACAATGAGCAGTTCTTC.

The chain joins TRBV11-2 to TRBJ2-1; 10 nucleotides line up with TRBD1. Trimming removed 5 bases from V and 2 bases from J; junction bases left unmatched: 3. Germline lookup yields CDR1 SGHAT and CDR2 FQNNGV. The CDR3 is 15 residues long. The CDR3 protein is CASSHGQGAYNEQFF. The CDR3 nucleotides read TGTGCCAGCAGCCACGGACAGGGGGCCTACAATGAGCAGTTCTTC.

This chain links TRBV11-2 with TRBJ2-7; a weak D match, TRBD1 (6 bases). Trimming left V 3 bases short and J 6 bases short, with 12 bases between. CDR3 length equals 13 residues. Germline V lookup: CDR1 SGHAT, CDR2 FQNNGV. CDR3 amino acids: CASSLNRVGEQYF. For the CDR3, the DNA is TGTGCCAGCAGCTTGAACAGGGTCGGCGAGCAGTACTTC. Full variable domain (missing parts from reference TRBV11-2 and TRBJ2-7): EAGVAQSPRYKIIEKRQSVAFWCNPISGHATLYWYQQILGQGPKLLIQFQNNGVVDDSQLPKDRFSAERLKGVDSTLKIQPAKLEDSAVYLCASSLNRVGEQYFGPGTRLTVT.

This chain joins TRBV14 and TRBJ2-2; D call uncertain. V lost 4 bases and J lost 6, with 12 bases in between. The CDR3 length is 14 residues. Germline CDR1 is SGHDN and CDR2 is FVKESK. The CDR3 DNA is TGTGCCAGCAGCCCCCAACCCGGTCCCGGGGAGCTGTTTTTT. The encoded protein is CASSPQPGPGELFF.

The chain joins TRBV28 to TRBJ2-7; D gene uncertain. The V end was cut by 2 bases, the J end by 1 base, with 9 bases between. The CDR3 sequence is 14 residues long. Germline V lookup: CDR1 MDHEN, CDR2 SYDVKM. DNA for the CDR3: TGTGCCAGCAGTTTACCCCCACAGTCCTACGAGCAGTACTTC. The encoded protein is CASSLPPQSYEQYF.

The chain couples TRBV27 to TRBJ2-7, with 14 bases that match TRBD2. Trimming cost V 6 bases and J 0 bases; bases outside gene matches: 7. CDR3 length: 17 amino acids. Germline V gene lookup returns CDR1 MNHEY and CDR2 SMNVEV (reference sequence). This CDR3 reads CASRGLAGVASSYEQYF. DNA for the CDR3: TGTGCCAGCAGGGGACTAGCGGGAGTAGCCAGCTCCTACGAGCAGTACTTC.

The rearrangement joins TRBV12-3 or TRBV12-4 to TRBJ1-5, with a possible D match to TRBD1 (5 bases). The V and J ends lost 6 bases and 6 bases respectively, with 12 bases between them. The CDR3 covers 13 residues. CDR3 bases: TGTGCCAGCAGCCTAGCGGGGGGTCAGCCCCAGCATTTT. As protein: CASSLAGGQPQHF.

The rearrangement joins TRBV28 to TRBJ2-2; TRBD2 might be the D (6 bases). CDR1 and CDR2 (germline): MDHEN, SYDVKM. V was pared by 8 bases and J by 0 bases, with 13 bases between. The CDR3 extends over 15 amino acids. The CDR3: CASLTRGTNTGELFF. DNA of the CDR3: TGTGCCAGCCTAACCCGGGGGACGAACACCGGGGAGCTGTTTTTT.

The CDR3 protein is CASSLGGLIGELFF. CDR3 in DNA: TGCGCCAGCAGCTTGGGAGGTTTAATCGGGGAGCTGTTTTTT. The chain is built from TRBV5-1 and TRBJ2-2; no clear D gene. The CDR3 has 14 residues. The germline gives CDR1 SGHRS, CDR2 YFSETQ. The ends were cut back, 0 bases at V and 7 bases at J, with 10 bases in the middle.

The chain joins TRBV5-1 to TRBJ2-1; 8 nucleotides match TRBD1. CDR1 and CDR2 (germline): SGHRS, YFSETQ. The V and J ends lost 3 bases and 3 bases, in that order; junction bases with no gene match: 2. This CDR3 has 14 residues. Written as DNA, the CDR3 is TGCGCCAGCAGCTCCGGACAGGGCTACAATGAGCAGTTCTTC. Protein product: CASSSGQGYNEQFF.

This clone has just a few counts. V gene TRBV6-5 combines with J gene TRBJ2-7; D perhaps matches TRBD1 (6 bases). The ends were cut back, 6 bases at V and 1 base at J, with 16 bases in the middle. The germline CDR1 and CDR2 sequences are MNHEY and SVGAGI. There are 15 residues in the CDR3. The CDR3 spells CASRQPTGYSYEQYF. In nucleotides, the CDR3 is TGTGCCAGCAGACAACCAACAGGGTATTCCTACGAGCAGTACTTC.

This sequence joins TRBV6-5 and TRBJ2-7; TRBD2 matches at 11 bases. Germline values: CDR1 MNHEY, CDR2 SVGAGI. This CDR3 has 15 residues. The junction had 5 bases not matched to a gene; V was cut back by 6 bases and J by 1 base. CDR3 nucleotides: TGTGCCAGCAGGCCACTAGCGGGAGTTTCCTACGAGCAGTACTTC. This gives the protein CASRPLAGVSYEQYF.

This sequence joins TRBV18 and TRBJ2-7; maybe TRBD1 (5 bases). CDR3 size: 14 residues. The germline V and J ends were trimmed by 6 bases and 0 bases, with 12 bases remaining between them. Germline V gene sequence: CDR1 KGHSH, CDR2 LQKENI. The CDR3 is CASSLQGGSYEQYV. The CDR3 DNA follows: TGTGCCAGCTCTCTTCAGGGTGGCTCCTACGAGCAGTACGTC.

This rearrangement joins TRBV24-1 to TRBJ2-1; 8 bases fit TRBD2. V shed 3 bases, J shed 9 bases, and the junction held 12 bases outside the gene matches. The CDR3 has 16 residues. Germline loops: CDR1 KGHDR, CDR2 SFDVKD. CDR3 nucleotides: TGTGCCACCAGTGATCCCCTACTAGCGGAGAGGGGTGAGCAGTTCTTC. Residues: CATSDPLLAERGEQFF.

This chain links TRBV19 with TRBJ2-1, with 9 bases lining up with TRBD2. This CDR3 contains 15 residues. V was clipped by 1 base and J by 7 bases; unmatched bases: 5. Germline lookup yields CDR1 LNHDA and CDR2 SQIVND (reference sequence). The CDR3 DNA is TGTGCCAGTAGTATAGGAGGACTAGCGCTGAATGAGCAGTTCTTC. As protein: CASSIGGLALNEQFF.

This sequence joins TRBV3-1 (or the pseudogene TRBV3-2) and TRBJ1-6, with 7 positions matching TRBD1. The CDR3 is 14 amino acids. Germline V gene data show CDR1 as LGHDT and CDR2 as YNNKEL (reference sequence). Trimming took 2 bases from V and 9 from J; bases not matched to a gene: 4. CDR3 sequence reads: CASSQRDSISPLHF. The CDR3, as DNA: TGTGCCAGCAGCCAACGGGACAGCATTTCACCCCTCCACTTT.

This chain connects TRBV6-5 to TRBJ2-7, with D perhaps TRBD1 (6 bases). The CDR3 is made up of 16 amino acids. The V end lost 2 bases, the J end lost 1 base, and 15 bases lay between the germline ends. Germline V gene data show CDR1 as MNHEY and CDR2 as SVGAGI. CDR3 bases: TGTGCCAGCAGTTACGGTTCGGGCAGGGGTTCCTACGAGCAGTACTTC. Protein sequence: CASSYGSGRGSYEQYF.

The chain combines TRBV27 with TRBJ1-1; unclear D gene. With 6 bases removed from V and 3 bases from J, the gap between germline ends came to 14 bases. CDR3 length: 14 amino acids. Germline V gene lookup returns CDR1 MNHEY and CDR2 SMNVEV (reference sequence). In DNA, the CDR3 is TGTGCCAGCAGGATACGCAGGTCGGACACTGAAGCTTTCTTT. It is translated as CASRIRRSDTEAFF.

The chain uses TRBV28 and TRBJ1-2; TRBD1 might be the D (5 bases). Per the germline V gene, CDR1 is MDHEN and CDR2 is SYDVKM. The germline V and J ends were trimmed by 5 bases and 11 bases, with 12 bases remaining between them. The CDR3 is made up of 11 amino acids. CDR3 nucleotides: TGTGCCAGCAGTATCGACAGTGGGTACACCTTC. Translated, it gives CASSIDSGYTF.

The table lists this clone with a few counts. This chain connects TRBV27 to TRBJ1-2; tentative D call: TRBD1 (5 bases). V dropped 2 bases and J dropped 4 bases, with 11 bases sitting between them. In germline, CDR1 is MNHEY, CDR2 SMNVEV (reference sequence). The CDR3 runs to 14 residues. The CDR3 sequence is CASSLGQGGYGYTF. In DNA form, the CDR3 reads TGTGCCAGCAGTTTAGGGCAGGGCGGCTATGGCTACACCTTC.